One and the same sample provided the 10 T cell receptor beta chains below, sequenced in a study of T cell responses to AZD1222 COVID-19 vaccine. The repertoire was sequenced with immunoSEQ multiplex PCR; TCRdb's copy has only in-frame clones and lacks some. The table has some 120,000 clones, roughly 87% seen once. The material sequenced was peripheral blood, taken on day 0 of AZD1222 vaccination. The receptors here all came from an adult in good health.

The chain carries TRBV7-2 and TRBJ1-1, with TRBD1 as a possible D gene (5 bases). This CDR3 has 14 amino acids. Germline CDR1 SGHTA, CDR2 FQGNSA. Deletions cut 3 bases from V and 1 base from J, with 9 bases between. CDR3 DNA: TGTGCCAGCAGCTTGAGGACACCGAACACTGAAGCTTTCTTT. Translation gives CASSLRTPNTEAFF. The variable domain in full, completed from reference TRBV7-2 and TRBJ1-1, reads GAGVSQSPSNKVTEKGKDVELRCDPISGHTALYWYRQSLGQGLEFLIYFQGNSAPDKSGLPSDRFSAERTGGSVSTLTIQRTQQEDSAVYLCASSLRTPNTEAFFGQGTRLTVV.

The gene calls are TRBV29-1 and TRBJ1-2; 9 nucleotides line up with TRBD1. The junction had 13 bases not matched to a gene; V was cut back by 7 bases and J by 4 bases. CDR1 and CDR2 from the germline V gene are SQVTM and ANQGSEA. CDR3 size: 15 residues. The CDR3 reads CSAQPDRGSLYGYTF. Written as DNA, the CDR3 is TGCAGCGCTCAGCCGGACAGGGGTTCCCTCTATGGCTACACCTTC.

This chain uses TRBV7-9 with TRBJ1-1; no clear D. Germline loops: CDR1 SEHNR, CDR2 FQNEAQ (reference sequence). The V end was cut by 4 bases, the J end by 0 bases, with 9 bases between. This CDR3 has 14 amino acids. The CDR3 DNA follows: TGTGCCAGCAGCTCTTTGGACCTGAACACTGAAGCTTTCTTT. Its translation is CASSSLDLNTEAFF. Looking up the rest from reference TRBV7-9 and TRBJ1-1 gives the full variable domain: DTGVSQNPRHKITKRGQNVTFRCDPISEHNRLYWYRQTLGQGPEFLTYFQNEAQLEKSRLLSDRFSAERPKGSFSTLEIQRTEQGDSAMYLCASSSLDLNTEAFFGQGTRLTVV.

The chain joins TRBV7-8 to TRBJ1-2; a weak D match, TRBD1 (6 bases). V dropped 5 bases and J dropped 3 bases, with 16 bases sitting between them. The CDR3 length is 15 residues. Germline CDR1 reads SGHVS; CDR2 reads FQNEAQ. CDR3 sequence reads: CASSPMGGADYGYTF. The CDR3 bases are TGTGCCAGCAGCCCGATGGGGGGCGCCGACTATGGCTACACCTTC.

This clone is a singleton in its sample. The chain has TRBV11-2 and TRBJ2-1; weak D call: TRBD2 (6 bases). This CDR3 is 12 amino acids long. CDR1 SGHAT and CDR2 FQNNGV come from the germline V gene. V was cut by 1 base and J by 8 bases, with 6 bases left in between. The CDR3 DNA follows: TGTGCCAGCAGCTTAGGGAGGGATGAGCAGTTCTTC. This codes for CASSLGRDEQFF.

This chain links TRBV27 with TRBJ1-6; no firm D call. There are 17 residues in the CDR3. The germline V and J ends were trimmed by 5 bases and 4 bases, with 18 bases remaining between them. The germline CDR1 and CDR2 sequences are MNHEY and SMNVEV (reference sequence). The chain's CDR3 is CASSPRWERMYNSPLHF. The CDR3, as DNA: TGTGCCAGCAGTCCCCGGTGGGAGCGTATGTATAATTCACCCCTCCACTTT.

The chain couples TRBV7-9 to TRBJ1-1; no definite D call. Trimming took off 4 bases at V and 6 bases at J, with 15 bases between the two ends. CDR1 and CDR2 (germline): SEHNR, FQNEAQ (reference sequence). There are 14 residues in the CDR3. CDR3 residues: CASSSPGTDPEAFF. The CDR3 DNA is TGTGCCAGCAGCTCCCCCGGAACAGACCCTGAAGCTTTCTTT. The full variable domain, with the rest looked up from reference TRBV7-9 and TRBJ1-1, is DTGVSQNPRHKITKRGQNVTFRCDPISEHNRLYWYRQTLGQGPEFLTYFQNEAQLEKSRLLSDRFSAERPKGSFSTLEIQRTEQGDSAMYLCASSSPGTDPEAFFGQGTRLTVV.

This chain connects TRBV5-4 to TRBJ1-4; D uncertain. The V gene lost 4 bases and the J gene lost 5 bases, with 6 bases spanning the gap. CDR1 is SGHNT, CDR2 YYREEE, per germline (reference sequence). This CDR3 region has 12 residues. The CDR3 spells CASSIENEKLFF. Here the CDR3 DNA reads TGTGCCAGCAGCATTGAGAATGAAAAACTGTTTTTT. Full variable domain (outside the CDR3, taken from reference TRBV5-4 and TRBJ1-4): ETGVTQSPTHLIKTRGQQVTLRCSSQSGHNTVSWYQQALGQGPQFIFQYYREEENGRGNFPPRFSGLQFPNYSSELNVNALELDDSALYLCASSIENEKLFFGSGTQLSVL.

This clone was counted a few times. This chain links TRBV6-5 with TRBJ1-1, with D maybe TRBD1 (6 bases). Trimming cost V 6 bases and J 5 bases, with 19 bases left between them. This CDR3 is 15 amino acids long. Germline V gene data show CDR1 as MNHEY and CDR2 as SVGAGI. Here the CDR3 DNA reads TGTGCCAGCAGCTACAACGGGGGCTCCGGAACTGAAGCTTTCTTT. It encodes CASSYNGGSGTEAFF.

This chain joins TRBV6-5 and TRBJ2-7; 13 nucleotides match TRBD2. Germline CDR1 MNHEY, CDR2 SVGAGI. J was trimmed by 0 bases and V by 10 bases; bases with no gene match: 3. The CDR3 extends over 14 amino acids. The DNA for the CDR3 is TGTGCCACCTGGACTAGCGGGGGCTCCTACGAGCAGTACTTC. This encodes CATWTSGGSYEQYF.